This TCR beta chain was identified in a study of cytomegalovirus exposure and HLA in healthy donors. The V and J ends lost 3 bases and 6 bases, in that order; junction bases with no gene match: 7. This CDR3 has 15 amino acids. CDR1 SGDLS and CDR2 YYNGEE come from the germline V gene. The table came from immunoSEQ multiplex PCR; TCRdb's copy has only in-frame clones and leaves some out. The table has approximately 230,000 clones, over 75% seen once. The chain carries TRBV9 and TRBJ1-5, with 9 bases matching TRBD1. This clonotype originated in a man between 18 and 29 years old in good health and CMV-seropositive. The sample consisted of PBMCs. The CDR3 nucleotides read TGTGCCAGCAGCGCCGGGACAGGGTGGGTTCAGCCCCAGCATTTT. Its protein product is CASSAGTGWVQPQHF.